The 22 T cell receptor beta chains below were found in one sample sequenced in a study of PD-1 blockade in classical Hodgkin lymphoma. Assay: immunoSEQ multiplex PCR; the TCRdb copy retains only in-frame clones and omits some. The data contain 50,000 to 65,000 clones, around 93% of them singletons. With no exception, relapse followed autologous stem cell transplantation in all patients, and brentuximab vedotin exposure varied. The sequenced sample was peripheral blood mononuclear cells (PBMCs), obtained before the second cycle of nivolumab. The source is a human donor with classical Hodgkin lymphoma.

V and J are TRBV7-2 and TRBJ2-3; TRBD2 agrees at 11 bases. V shed 5 bases and J 5 bases; nucleotides not matched to a gene: 12. The CDR3 length is 17 residues. Germline CDR1 SGHTA, CDR2 FQGNSA. The DNA for the CDR3 is TGTGCCAGCAGCCAGGCTCTAGCGGGAGGATGGCTAGATACGCAGTATTTT. This gives the protein CASSQALAGGWLDTQYF.

CDR3: CASGLAGGPADTQYF. Written as DNA, the CDR3 is TGTGCCTCGGGACTAGCGGGGGGGCCCGCTGATACGCAGTATTTT. V gene TRBV30 combines with J gene TRBJ2-3, with 16 bases that match TRBD2. The CDR3 has 15 residues. Germline V gene data show CDR1 as GTSNPN and CDR2 as SVGIG (reference sequence). Losses at the gene ends were 7 bases for V and 6 bases for J; bases not matched to a gene: 7.

This clone was observed once. CDR3 residues: CAWRGPVSNQPQHF. The CDR3 region has the DNA TGTGCCTGGAGGGGCCCTGTAAGCAATCAGCCCCAGCATTTT. This chain connects TRBV30 to TRBJ1-5; D gene uncertain. The CDR3 is made up of 14 amino acids. V was pared by 3 bases and J by 1 base, with 10 bases between. Germline CDR1 GTSNPN, CDR2 SVGIG (reference sequence).

The chain is built from TRBV6-6 and TRBJ2-7; D is unresolved. The CDR3 consists of 11 residues. V lost 2 bases to trimming and J lost 5 bases, with 4 bases between them. Germline assignment: CDR1 MNHNY and CDR2 SVGAGI (reference sequence). The CDR3 is CASSYANEQYF. The CDR3 coding sequence is TGTGCCAGCAGTTACGCAAACGAGCAGTACTTC.

The chain employs TRBV2 and TRBJ2-1; 8 bases map to TRBD2. After removal of 2 bases from V and 0 bases from J, the junction contained 9 bases not matched to a gene. This CDR3 has 18 residues. Germline values: CDR1 SNHLY, CDR2 FYNNEI. The CDR3 bases are TGTGCCAGCAGTGAATCCAGCGGGGGCATAAGCTCCTACAATGAGCAGTTCTTC. Encoded protein: CASSESSGGISSYNEQFF.

The chain has TRBV7-9 and TRBJ2-1; TRBD2 agrees at 8 bases. The CDR3 is 14 residues long. Germline values: CDR1 SEHNR, CDR2 FQNEAQ (reference sequence). Unmatched junction bases numbered 6, after V lost 4 bases and J lost 7 bases. CDR3 in amino acids: CASSSGTRTNEQFF. The CDR3 region has the DNA TGTGCCAGCAGCTCCGGGACTAGGACAAATGAGCAGTTCTTC.

This chain joins TRBV6-1 and TRBJ1-1; the D is unclear. The ends were cut back, 2 bases at V and 1 base at J, with 8 bases in the middle. The CDR3 runs to 14 residues. CDR1 is MNHNS and CDR2 is SASEGT in the germline V gene. The CDR3 reads CASSELKGNTEAFF. The DNA for the CDR3 is TGTGCCAGCAGTGAATTGAAGGGGAACACTGAAGCTTTCTTT.

The rearrangement links TRBV4-2 to TRBJ2-2, with D perhaps TRBD2 (6 bases). The germline V and J ends were trimmed by 2 bases and 5 bases, with 12 bases remaining between them. CDR3 length equals 15 residues. Germline loops: CDR1 LGHNA, CDR2 YNFKEQ. This chain's CDR3 is CASSQTSRSTGELFF. The DNA for the CDR3 is TGTGCCAGCAGCCAAACTAGCAGATCAACCGGGGAGCTGTTTTTT.

This clone was seen more than once but under ten times. V gene TRBV5-4 combines with J gene TRBJ2-1; 9 bases line up with TRBD2. Germline values: CDR1 SGHNT, CDR2 YYREEE (reference sequence). The CDR3 has 17 residues. V lost 4 bases and J lost 4; bases outside the gene matches: 12. The CDR3 region has the DNA TGTGCCAGCAGCACCGATGGAATAGCGGGGGTTTACAATGAGCAGTTCTTC. Its protein product is CASSTDGIAGVYNEQFF.

V gene TRBV4-3 combines with J gene TRBJ2-3; tentatively, D is TRBD2 (6 bases). CDR1 is LGHNA and CDR2 is YSLEER in the germline V gene. The CDR3 has 15 residues. The germline V and J ends were trimmed by 4 bases and 2 bases, with 13 bases remaining between them. In nucleotides, the CDR3 is TGCGCCAGCAGCCTCAATCGGGGACTCACAGATACGCAGTATTTT. It translates to CASSLNRGLTDTQYF.

Written as DNA, the CDR3 is TGTGCCAGCAGCTTAGCGGTAGTGACGGCTACCTACGAGCAGTACTTC. Its translation is CASSLAVVTATYEQYF. The V and J genes are TRBV7-6 and TRBJ2-7, with D hard to call. Germline V gene sequence: CDR1 SGHVS, CDR2 FNYEAQ. V was trimmed by 0 bases and J by 2 bases, leaving 14 bases between them. This CDR3 region has 16 residues.

This chain uses TRBV6-6 with TRBJ2-1, with a tentative D call TRBD1 (6 bases). The CDR3 has 15 residues. Germline loops: CDR1 MNHNY, CDR2 SVGAGI (reference sequence). Trimming pared 5 bases from V and 3 bases from J, leaving 14 bases between. The CDR3 sequence is CASSSRTESYNEQFF. For the CDR3, the DNA is TGTGCCAGCAGTAGCCGGACAGAGAGCTACAATGAGCAGTTCTTC.

The chain uses TRBV6-1 and TRBJ2-5, with D possibly TRBD2 on 5 matching bases. Germline V gene sequence: CDR1 MNHNS, CDR2 SASEGT. With 8 bases removed from V and 3 bases from J, the gap between germline ends came to 16 bases. The CDR3 sequence is 14 residues long. The CDR3 reads CASLTGIWEETQYF. DNA for the CDR3: TGTGCCAGCTTGACCGGGATCTGGGAAGAGACCCAGTACTTC.

The chain is built from TRBV27 and TRBJ2-1; D is unresolved. The CDR3 is 12 amino acids. Germline-derived CDR1 and CDR2 are MNHEY and SMNVEV (reference sequence). Trimming stripped 5 bases from V and 7 bases from J, with 9 bases between. The DNA of the CDR3 is TGTGCCAGCAGTCCAACTAAAAATGAGCAGTTCTTC. Protein sequence: CASSPTKNEQFF.

The chain has TRBV5-4 and TRBJ2-5, with D tentatively TRBD1 (5 bases). Per germline, CDR1 SGHNT and CDR2 YYREEE (reference sequence). The CDR3 has 14 residues. V lost 4 bases to trimming and J lost 1 base, with 11 bases between them. The CDR3 loop reads CASSDGAIQETQYF. CDR3 coding DNA: TGTGCCAGCAGCGATGGGGCCATCCAAGAGACCCAGTACTTC.

The rearrangement uses TRBV25-1 and TRBJ1-1; perhaps TRBD1 as D (6 bases). There are 14 residues in the CDR3. Trimming cost V 3 bases and J 1 base, with 9 bases left between them. Germline lookup yields CDR1 MGHDK and CDR2 SYGVNS. Written as DNA, the CDR3 is TGTGCCAGCAGTGACGAGGGGGGGAACACTGAAGCTTTCTTT. Translation: CASSDEGGNTEAFF.

The chain uses TRBV4-1 and TRBJ2-7; D unresolved. V was pared by 0 bases and J by 2 bases, with 8 bases between. The CDR3 is 14 amino acids. CDR1 and CDR2 from the germline V gene are MGHRA and YSYEKL. The CDR3 loop reads CASSQDPEPYEQYF. The CDR3 DNA reads TGCGCCAGCAGCCAAGATCCCGAACCCTACGAGCAGTACTTC.

The rearrangement uses TRBV19 and TRBJ2-1; D unresolved. Trimming stripped 2 bases from V and 6 bases from J, with 8 bases between. The CDR3 covers 13 residues. In germline, CDR1 is LNHDA, CDR2 SQIVND (reference sequence). This CDR3 is CASSIPSGNEQFF. Here the CDR3 DNA reads TGTGCCAGTAGTATACCGTCGGGCAATGAGCAGTTCTTC.

V and J are TRBV2 and TRBJ2-7; D might be TRBD1 (6 bases). V gave up 8 bases and J gave up 1 base, with 12 bases separating them. Per germline, CDR1 SNHLY and CDR2 FYNNEI. There are 13 residues in the CDR3. The CDR3 here is CASSRDISYEQYF. As DNA, the CDR3 is TGTGCCAGCTCTAGGGACATATCCTACGAGCAGTACTTC.

The chain couples TRBV6-4 to TRBJ1-1; D ambiguous. The germline CDR1 and CDR2 sequences are MRHNA and SNTAGT. V was cut by 3 bases and J by 2 bases, with 7 bases left in between. The CDR3 runs to 13 residues. The CDR3 here is CASSEGLNTEAFF. Here the CDR3 DNA reads TGTGCCAGCAGTGAGGGCCTTAACACTGAAGCTTTCTTT.

The chain couples TRBV7-6 to TRBJ2-2, with D tentatively TRBD1 or TRBD2 (5 bases each). The V gene lost 5 bases and the J gene lost 4 bases, with 17 bases spanning the gap. CDR3 length: 16 residues. Germline-derived CDR1 and CDR2 are SGHVS and FNYEAQ. The CDR3 sequence: CASSPTGWGGTGELFF. The CDR3 DNA sequence: TGTGCCAGCAGCCCTACGGGGTGGGGCGGCACCGGGGAGCTGTTTTTT.

This clone was detected once. The chain employs TRBV6-5 and TRBJ2-5, with 7 bases that match TRBD2. The germline V gene encodes CDR1 MNHEY and CDR2 SVGAGI. CDR3 length: 15 residues. V shed 2 bases, J shed 11 bases, and the junction held 14 bases outside the gene matches. CDR3 DNA sequence: TGTGCCAGCAGTTACCTGGCTAGCGGTCCCTTGGAGCAGTACTTC. Protein: CASSYLASGPLEQYF.